The 31 T cell receptor beta chains below were found in one sample sequenced in a study of T cell responses to AZD1222 COVID-19 vaccine. The method was immunoSEQ multiplex PCR; TCRdb's version includes in-frame clones alone and lacks a portion of them. The data show about 83,000 clones, about 83% seen once. Source: peripheral blood, taken on day 0 of AZD1222 vaccination. The source is an adult in good health.

The chain has TRBV28 and TRBJ1-2; no firm D call. Germline V lookup: CDR1 MDHEN, CDR2 SYDVKM. This CDR3 is built from 13 residues. The V end lost 5 bases, the J end lost 5 bases, and 12 bases lay between the germline ends. Here the CDR3 DNA reads TGTGCCAGCAGTCGTCTGGGAAATTATGGCTACACCTTC. Translated: CASSRLGNYGYTF.

Remarks on this clone: Relative to the germline gene, one junction end is altered; a read error may explain this. The rearrangement uses TRBV4-3 and TRBJ1-1; D gene ambiguous. The CDR3 spans 15 residues. Germline CDR1 reads LGHNA; CDR2 reads YSLEER. CDR3 sequence: CASSKEKGLNTEAFF. CDR3 nucleotide sequence: TGCGCCAGCAGCAAAGAAAAGGGCCTGAACACTGAAGCTTTCTTT.

This chain links TRBV7-9 with TRBJ2-6; TRBD2 agrees at 10 bases. This CDR3 spans 18 amino acids. V shed 5 bases and J 4 bases; nucleotides not matched to a gene: 11. Germline V gives CDR1 SEHNR, CDR2 FQNEAQ (reference sequence). The CDR3 nucleotides are TGTGCCAGCAGCCCCCCAGCTAGCGGGGGACCCGGGGCCAACGTCCTGACTTTC. Translation gives CASSPPASGGPGANVLTF.

The chain recombines TRBV6-2 or TRBV6-3 with TRBJ1-5, with TRBD1 identical over 7 bases. CDR1 is MNHEY, CDR2 SVGEGT, per germline. After removal of 2 bases from V and 6 bases from J, the junction contained 4 bases not matched to a gene. CDR3 length equals 14 residues. The CDR3 is CASSYLTGSQPQHF. For the CDR3, the DNA is TGTGCCAGCAGTTACCTGACAGGGTCTCAGCCCCAGCATTTT.

V and J are TRBV7-2 and TRBJ1-5; D possibly corresponds to TRBD1 (5 bases). CDR1 and CDR2 from the germline V gene are SGHTA and FQGNSA. V lost 0 bases and J 0 bases, leaving 12 bases between the germline ends. CDR3 length: 17 amino acids. The CDR3 protein is CASSLALTAYSNQPQHF. The CDR3 DNA follows: TGTGCCAGCAGCTTAGCCTTGACAGCATATAGCAATCAGCCCCAGCATTTT.

J is TRBJ1-1 and V is TRBV2; the match to TRBD1 covers 8 bases. Per germline, CDR1 SNHLY and CDR2 FYNNEI. The CDR3 loop spans 17 amino acids. J gave up 5 bases and V 2 bases, and 13 bases lay outside the gene matches. CDR3 amino acids: CASSENPFGQGGTEAFF. CDR3 nucleotide sequence: TGTGCCAGCAGTGAAAACCCCTTTGGACAGGGAGGAACTGAAGCTTTCTTT.

The J gene is TRBJ1-3, the V gene TRBV5-6, with D hard to call. Trimming took off 1 base at V and 8 bases at J, with 16 bases between the two ends. The CDR3 spans 15 residues. Germline V gene lookup returns CDR1 SGHDT and CDR2 YYEEEE. The CDR3 bases are TGTGCCAGCAGCTTGCTTGGAGGGTTAGAGGACACCATATATTTT. It is translated as CASSLLGGLEDTIYF. Variable domain in full (rest from reference TRBV5-6 and TRBJ1-3): DAGVTQSPTHLIKTRGQQVTLRCSPKSGHDTVSWYQQALGQGPQFIFQYYEEEERQRGNFPDRFSGHQFPNYSSELNVNALLLGDSALYLCASSLLGGLEDTIYFGEGSWLTVV.

This chain links TRBV6-2 or TRBV6-3 with TRBJ1-5, with no clear D. Trimming shortened V by 2 bases and J by 6 bases, and 5 bases separated the two germline ends. Looked up from germline, CDR1 is MNHEY and CDR2 is SVGEGT. This CDR3 comprises 12 residues. In nucleotides, the CDR3 is TGTGCCAGCAGTTACCCGAGTCAGCCCCAGCATTTT. Translation: CASSYPSQPQHF.

The chain uses TRBV28 and TRBJ1-6; D uncertain. The CDR3 is 17 residues long. V gave up 3 bases and J gave up 0 bases, with 12 bases separating them. Germline V gene data show CDR1 as MDHEN and CDR2 as SYDVKM. The chain's CDR3 is CASSFFGRSSYNSPLHF. DNA for the CDR3: TGTGCCAGCAGTTTTTTCGGGCGAAGCTCCTATAATTCACCCCTCCACTTT.

V gene TRBV24-1 combines with J gene TRBJ2-1, with TRBD2 matching over 12 bases. CDR3 length: 14 amino acids. Germline lookup yields CDR1 KGHDR and CDR2 SFDVKD. V lost 7 bases to trimming and J lost 8 bases; unmatched junction nucleotides: 5. The CDR3 sequence: CATRLAGGVYEQFF. CDR3 nucleotides: TGTGCCACCAGACTAGCGGGAGGCGTGTATGAGCAGTTCTTC.

This chain joins TRBV11-3 and TRBJ2-3; 8 bases map to TRBD2. The J segment lost 10 bases and the V segment lost 0 bases, leaving 3 bases of the junction unmatched. Germline lookup yields CDR1 SGHNT and CDR2 YENEEA. This CDR3 region has 13 residues. CDR3 amino acids: CASSLDWREAQYF. The CDR3 DNA is TGTGCCAGCAGCTTAGATTGGCGGGAGGCGCAGTATTTT.

The genes are TRBV2 and TRBJ2-2; D ambiguous. Between the trimmed V and J ends, which lost 3 bases and 2 bases, there was a span of 10 bases. CDR1 SNHLY and CDR2 FYNNEI come from the germline V gene. The CDR3 consists of 15 residues. CDR3 region: CASSDPLLNTGELFF. CDR3 sequence (DNA): TGTGCCAGCAGTGACCCCCTTCTAAACACCGGGGAGCTGTTTTTT.

The chain joins TRBV5-4 to TRBJ1-1; D uncertain. This CDR3 has 19 residues. Looked up from germline, CDR1 is SGHNT and CDR2 is YYREEE (reference sequence). V was pared by 4 bases and J by 0 bases, with 25 bases between. This CDR3 reads CASSPPGRRRTLMNTEAFF. The CDR3 bases are TGTGCCAGCAGCCCCCCGGGGAGGCGCCGAACCTTAATGAACACTGAAGCTTTCTTT.

Of note for this clone: The same CDR3 is also encoded by other DNA sequences in this sample. This chain joins TRBV18 and TRBJ2-1, with D uncertain. The germline CDR1 and CDR2 sequences are KGHSH and LQKENI. Trimming cost V 3 bases and J 7 bases, with 7 bases left between them. The CDR3 contains 12 residues. The CDR3 is CASSPLGNEQFF. CDR3 nucleotide sequence: TGTGCCAGCTCACCCCTAGGGAATGAGCAGTTCTTC.

The chain couples TRBV19 to TRBJ1-4; D perhaps matches TRBD1 (6 bases). Germline V lookup: CDR1 LNHDA, CDR2 SQIVND (reference sequence). Trimming removed 3 bases from V and 8 bases from J, with 10 bases in between. The CDR3 is 13 residues long. The CDR3 coding sequence is TGTGCCAGTAGTATTCAGGGACAAGAAAAACTGTTTTTT. Translating it yields CASSIQGQEKLFF.

V is TRBV7-2 and J is TRBJ1-1; no clear D. Germline assignment: CDR1 SGHTA and CDR2 FQGNSA. Trimming left V 2 bases short and J 0 bases short, with 7 bases between. The CDR3 runs to 14 residues. The chain's CDR3 is CASSLLGLNTEAFF. The CDR3 bases are TGTGCCAGCAGCTTATTGGGCCTGAACACTGAAGCTTTCTTT.

This chain joins TRBV12-5 and TRBJ2-3, with 13 nucleotides matching TRBD2. Germline V lookup: CDR1 LGHNT, CDR2 FRNRAP. CDR3 length: 14 amino acids. V lost 1 base to trimming and J lost 9 bases; unmatched junction nucleotides: 1. The CDR3 protein is CASGLGTSGSTQYF. For the CDR3, the DNA is TGTGCTAGTGGTTTGGGGACTAGCGGGAGCACGCAGTATTTT.

The CDR3 DNA follows: TGTGCCAGCAGCAGACCGGGACAGGGGGCCTACGAGCAGTACTTC. Residues: CASSRPGQGAYEQYF. The gene calls are TRBV27 and TRBJ2-7; 11 nucleotides align to TRBD1. Looked up from germline, CDR1 is MNHEY and CDR2 is SMNVEV (reference sequence). The CDR3 has 15 amino acids. J gave up 2 bases and V 6 bases, and 6 bases lay outside the gene matches.

The CDR3: CASSYSATLNTGELFF. The CDR3 region has the DNA TGTGCCAGCAGTTACTCCGCGACACTTAACACCGGGGAGCTGTTTTTT. The V call is TRBV6-2 or TRBV6-3, the J call TRBJ2-2; D unresolved. This CDR3 contains 16 residues. Deletions cut 0 bases from V and 2 bases from J, with 10 bases between. Germline assignment: CDR1 MNHEY and CDR2 SVGEGT.

The chain carries TRBV16 and TRBJ2-2, with D possibly TRBD1 on 6 matching bases. CDR3 length equals 15 residues. Germline CDR1 is KGHSY and CDR2 is FQNENV. Trimming took off 4 bases at V and 1 base at J, with 10 bases between the two ends. In DNA form, the CDR3 reads TGTGCCAGCAGCCGGACAGCAATGAACACCGGGGAGCTGTTTTTT. It specifies CASSRTAMNTGELFF.

The J gene is TRBJ2-7, the V gene TRBV7-3, with 12 bases matching TRBD2. The V and J ends lost 11 bases and 3 bases, in that order; junction bases with no gene match: 5. This CDR3 contains 13 residues. Germline CDR1 SGHTA, CDR2 FQGTGA. CDR3 sequence reads: CAGRTSGDYEQYF. The DNA for the CDR3 is TGTGCCGGGAGGACTAGCGGGGACTACGAGCAGTACTTC.

The chain joins TRBV4-1 to TRBJ2-2; D possibly corresponds to TRBD2 (6 bases). This CDR3 has 17 amino acids. Germline CDR1 reads MGHRA; CDR2 reads YSYEKL. Trimming took off 0 bases at V and 3 bases at J, with 14 bases between the two ends. The CDR3 DNA reads TGCGCCAGCAGCCAAGAATTCGGGGACTCGTACACCGGGGAGCTGTTTTTT. Translated: CASSQEFGDSYTGELFF.

The V gene is TRBV7-2, the J gene TRBJ1-2; 8 nucleotides line up with TRBD1. Per the germline V gene, CDR1 is SGHTA and CDR2 is FQGNSA. J lost 7 bases, V lost 5 bases, and 12 bases had no gene match. The CDR3 extends over 15 amino acids. Here the CDR3 DNA reads TGTGCCAGCAGCGGGACAGGTGGCCTATTCTCTGGCTACACCTTC. The encoded protein is CASSGTGGLFSGYTF.

The V gene is TRBV28, the J gene TRBJ2-7; D is uncertain. The CDR3 has 12 residues. Trimming cost V 7 bases and J 0 bases, with 7 bases left between them. Germline V lookup: CDR1 MDHEN, CDR2 SYDVKM. CDR3 sequence: CASTRNSYEQYF. As DNA, the CDR3 is TGTGCCAGCACCCGTAACTCCTACGAGCAGTACTTC.

The table lists this clone with a few counts. This chain links TRBV6-4 with TRBJ2-1, with TRBD2 matching over 11 bases. The germline V gene has CDR1 MRHNA and CDR2 SNTAGT. The CDR3 is 15 amino acids. Trimming removed 0 bases from V and 6 bases from J; junction bases left unmatched: 1. The DNA of the CDR3 is TGTGCCAGCAGTGACTCTAGCGGGGGGGCCAATGAGCAGTTCTTC. Translation: CASSDSSGGANEQFF.

This clone showed up many times. The V gene is TRBV28, the J gene TRBJ2-7; 10 positions match TRBD1. This CDR3 comprises 14 residues. With V trimmed by 3 bases and J by 5 bases, 4 bases remained unmatched. In germline, CDR1 is MDHEN, CDR2 SYDVKM. In nucleotides, the CDR3 is TGTGCCAGCAGTTTTGGGACAGGGGTTGACGAGCAGTACTTC. It translates to CASSFGTGVDEQYF.

This clone occurred once. The V gene is TRBV9, the J gene TRBJ1-2; TRBD1 is a possible D gene (5 bases). CDR3 length equals 14 residues. CDR1 and CDR2 from the germline V gene are SGDLS and YYNGEE. Deletions cut 3 bases from V and 4 bases from J, with 13 bases between. The CDR3: CASSARDSIYGYTF. DNA of the CDR3: TGTGCCAGCAGCGCCAGGGATTCGATCTATGGCTACACCTTC.

The chain links TRBV2 to TRBJ1-5; TRBD1 is a possible D gene (6 bases). The CDR3 loop spans 14 amino acids. V was trimmed by 2 bases and J by 4 bases, leaving 9 bases between them. The germline V gene encodes CDR1 SNHLY and CDR2 FYNNEI. CDR3 sequence (DNA): TGTGCCAGCAGTGAAATGGGGGCAAATCAGCCCCAGCATTTT. This codes for CASSEMGANQPQHF.

The V call is TRBV2, the J call TRBJ1-4; D remains unclear. This CDR3 is built from 15 residues. Germline V gene data show CDR1 as SNHLY and CDR2 as FYNNEI. V dropped 0 bases and J dropped 7 bases, with 12 bases sitting between them. CDR3 sequence reads: CASSEAPGSGEKLFF. CDR3 DNA sequence: TGTGCCAGCAGTGAAGCGCCGGGAAGTGGTGAAAAACTGTTTTTT.

CDR3 sequence reads: CASTNEGFQGYEQYF. CDR3 DNA sequence: TGTGCCAGCACCAACGAAGGGTTTCAGGGGTACGAGCAGTACTTC. This chain connects TRBV28 to TRBJ2-7; D might be TRBD1 (6 bases). This CDR3 comprises 15 residues. Trimming stripped 7 bases from V and 4 bases from J, with 20 bases between. Germline CDR1 MDHEN, CDR2 SYDVKM.

The rearrangement uses TRBV7-2 and TRBJ1-3; D is perhaps TRBD1 (5 bases). The CDR3 totals 17 residues. With 4 bases removed from V and 0 bases from J, the gap between germline ends came to 16 bases. Germline V gives CDR1 SGHTA, CDR2 FQGNSA. The CDR3 spells CASSSRAGPNSGNTIYF. The CDR3 DNA is TGTGCCAGCAGCTCCCGGGCAGGGCCCAACTCTGGAAACACCATATATTTT.